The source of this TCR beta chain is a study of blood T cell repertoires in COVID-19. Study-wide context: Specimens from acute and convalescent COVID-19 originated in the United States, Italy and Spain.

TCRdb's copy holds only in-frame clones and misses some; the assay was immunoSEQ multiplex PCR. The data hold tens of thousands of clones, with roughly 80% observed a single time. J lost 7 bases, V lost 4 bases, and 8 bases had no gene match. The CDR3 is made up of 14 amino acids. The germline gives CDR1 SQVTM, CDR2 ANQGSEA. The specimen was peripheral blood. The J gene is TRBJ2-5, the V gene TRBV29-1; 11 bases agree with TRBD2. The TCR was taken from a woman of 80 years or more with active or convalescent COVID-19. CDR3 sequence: CSVGLAGGGVTQYF. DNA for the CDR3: TGCAGCGTTGGGCTAGCGGGAGGCGGGGTGACCCAGTACTTC.